These 25 T cell receptor beta chains originate from one sample sequenced in a study of blood T cell repertoires in COVID-19. Data came from immunoSEQ multiplex PCR; TCRdb stores just in-frame clones and leaves some out. The sample has about 110,000 clones; approximately 80% are singletons. The specimen was peripheral blood. The source of these receptors is a woman aged 60-70 years with acute or convalescent COVID-19.

V is TRBV10-3 and J is TRBJ1-1; weak D call: TRBD1 (6 bases). This CDR3 spans 12 amino acids. CDR1 is ENHRY and CDR2 is SYGVKD in the germline V gene. Trimming removed 6 bases from V and 4 bases from J, with 9 bases in between. CDR3 in amino acids: CAISQGTTEAFF. The CDR3 nucleotides are TGTGCCATCAGCCAGGGGACCACTGAAGCTTTCTTT.

The chain employs TRBV20-1 and TRBJ1-1; D not certain. CDR1 is DFQATT and CDR2 is SNEGSKA in the germline V gene (reference sequence). The CDR3 consists of 11 residues. V gave up 1 base and J gave up 9 bases, with 9 bases separating them. The CDR3 protein is CSARAGSQAFF. CDR3 DNA sequence: TGCAGTGCTAGAGCGGGTTCACAAGCTTTCTTT.

This clone was observed once. The chain combines TRBV7-9 with TRBJ2-7; TRBD2 might be the D (5 bases). CDR1 is SEHNR, CDR2 FQNEAQ, per germline (reference sequence). V lost 6 bases and J lost 8, with 20 bases in between. The CDR3 sequence is 14 residues long. The CDR3 DNA is TGTGCCAGCAGTCAGGTGGCTAGCAAAAATAAGCAGTACTTC. This translates into CASSQVASKNKQYF.

The J gene is TRBJ2-1, the V gene TRBV7-8, with D possibly being TRBD1 (6 bases). The V gene's germline CDR1 is SGHVS and CDR2 FQNEAQ. Trimming shortened V by 5 bases and J by 6 bases, and 14 bases separated the two germline ends. CDR3 length equals 14 residues. The CDR3 DNA reads as TGTGCCAGCAGCCCTCTCGCCAGGGGCAATGAGCAGTTCTTC. Residues: CASSPLARGNEQFF.

The DNA for the CDR3 is TGTGCCAGCAGCGTCCCTCCCCCGGGGAACACCATATATTTT. This codes for CASSVPPPGNTIYF. The V gene is TRBV3-1 (or the pseudogene TRBV3-2), the J gene TRBJ1-3; D uncertain. The CDR3 is made up of 14 amino acids. Trimming cost V 5 bases and J 7 bases, with 15 bases left between them. In germline, CDR1 is LGHDT, CDR2 YNNKEL (reference sequence).

The J gene is TRBJ2-2, the V gene TRBV3-1 (or the pseudogene TRBV3-2), with TRBD2 matching over 10 bases. After removal of 0 bases from V and 2 bases from J, the junction contained 12 bases not matched to a gene. The germline V gene encodes CDR1 LGHDT and CDR2 YNNKEL (reference sequence). The CDR3 is 20 amino acids. The CDR3 nucleotides are TGTGCCAGCAGCCAAGATATACGCAGCGGGAGGGGATTCAACACCGGGGAGCTGTTTTTT. It translates to CASSQDIRSGRGFNTGELFF.

The J gene is TRBJ2-3, the V gene TRBV28, with D possibly being TRBD1 (6 bases). Looked up from germline, CDR1 is MDHEN and CDR2 is SYDVKM. V dropped 5 bases and J dropped 4 bases, with 13 bases sitting between them. The CDR3 has 14 amino acids. The CDR3: CASSLNQGSDTQYF. The CDR3 nucleotides are TGTGCCAGCAGTCTAAACCAGGGGTCAGATACGCAGTATTTT.

The chain carries TRBV7-2 and TRBJ2-5, with 8 bases fitting TRBD2. The CDR3 is made up of 15 amino acids. CDR1 and CDR2 from the germline V gene are SGHTA and FQGNSA. Trimming at V came to 2 bases and at J to 2 bases, leaving 4 bases not matched to a gene. The CDR3 is CASSLQPGGQETQYF. CDR3 DNA: TGTGCCAGCAGCTTACAACCGGGGGGGCAAGAGACCCAGTACTTC.

This clone was counted once. The chain uses TRBV25-1 and TRBJ2-1; D possibly corresponds to TRBD1 (5 bases). The germline V and J ends were trimmed by 10 bases and 1 base, with 11 bases remaining between them. The CDR3 length is 13 residues. CDR1 is MGHDK and CDR2 is SYGVNS in the germline V gene. DNA for the CDR3: TGTGCCACCCGCACAGGTTCCTACAATGAGCAGTTCTTC. This gives the protein CATRTGSYNEQFF. The full variable domain, its missing parts supplied by reference TRBV25-1 and TRBJ2-1, is EADIYQTPRYLVIGTGKKITLECSQTMGHDKMYWYQQDPGMELHLIHYSYGVNSTEKGDLSSESTVSRIRTEHFPLTLESARPSHTSQYLCATRTGSYNEQFFGPGTRLTVL.

The chain employs TRBV19 and TRBJ1-1; D possibly corresponds to TRBD1 (6 bases). Germline assignment: CDR1 LNHDA and CDR2 SQIVND (reference sequence). V was shortened by 5 bases and J by 1 base, with 14 bases between the two germline ends. This CDR3 region has 15 residues. CDR3 sequence reads: CASSGQPSTNTEAFF. DNA of the CDR3: TGTGCCAGTAGTGGACAGCCGAGTACGAACACTGAAGCTTTCTTT.

The V call is TRBV18, the J call TRBJ1-1; 10 positions agree with TRBD1. The V gene end was trimmed by 5 bases and the J gene end by 1 base; junction bases not matched to a gene: 10. The CDR3 runs 17 residues. In germline, CDR1 is KGHSH, CDR2 LQKENI. The CDR3 coding sequence is TGTGCCAGCTCATTCCTCCGGGACAGGGGCAAGAACACTGAAGCTTTCTTT. The encoded protein is CASSFLRDRGKNTEAFF.

The chain carries TRBV18 and TRBJ2-2; 12 nucleotides match TRBD2. From germline, CDR1 is KGHSH and CDR2 LQKENI. V lost 3 bases to trimming and J lost 4 bases; unmatched junction nucleotides: 3. The length of the CDR3 is 16 residues. The CDR3 nucleotides are TGTGCCAGCTCACCCTTACTAGCGGGAGGCACCGGGGAGCTGTTTTTT. It is translated as CASSPLLAGGTGELFF.

J is TRBJ2-4 and V is TRBV7-9, with 9 positions matching TRBD1. V lost 0 bases to trimming and J lost 6 bases; unmatched junction nucleotides: 0. Germline V CDR1 and CDR2: SEHNR, FQNEAQ (reference sequence). The length of the CDR3 is 14 residues. The CDR3 loop is CASSLAGQGNIQYF. Written as DNA, the CDR3 is TGTGCCAGCAGCTTAGCGGGACAGGGAAACATTCAGTACTTC.

The rearrangement links TRBV18 to TRBJ1-5, with 8 bases aligning to TRBD1. Germline values: CDR1 KGHSH, CDR2 LQKENI. The CDR3 runs to 15 residues. Germline trimming cut 2 bases from V and 5 bases from J; bases unmatched to any gene: 5. Written as DNA, the CDR3 is TGTGCCAGCTCACCATCGGACAGGGCTGATCAGCCCCAGCATTTT. Amino acid sequence: CASSPSDRADQPQHF.

The V call is TRBV5-1, the J call TRBJ2-5, with 7 bases matching TRBD1. In germline, CDR1 is SGHRS, CDR2 YFSETQ. The V and J ends lost 2 bases and 5 bases, in that order; junction bases with no gene match: 3. The CDR3 is 13 residues long. The DNA for the CDR3 is TGCGCCAGCAGCTTAGGCAGGGGGGAGACCCAGTACTTC. This encodes CASSLGRGETQYF.

The rearrangement uses TRBV27 and TRBJ2-7; 10 bases match TRBD2. V shed 6 bases and J 5 bases; nucleotides not matched to a gene: 13. The CDR3 is 16 residues long. CDR1 and CDR2 (germline): MNHEY, SMNVEV (reference sequence). CDR3 amino acids: CASRPFRAGGNHEQYF. The CDR3 coding sequence is TGTGCCAGCAGGCCGTTCAGAGCGGGGGGGAATCACGAGCAGTACTTC.

The V gene is TRBV11-2, the J gene TRBJ1-2; D unclear. Trimming left V 6 bases short and J 8 bases short, with 19 bases between. Germline V gene sequence: CDR1 SGHAT, CDR2 FQNNGV. This CDR3 contains 14 residues. The CDR3 region is CASRTSGKGWGYTF. The CDR3 DNA reads TGTGCCAGCAGAACTTCCGGGAAGGGCTGGGGCTACACCTTC.

V is TRBV2 and J is TRBJ2-1; D possibly corresponds to TRBD1 (6 bases). CDR1 is SNHLY and CDR2 is FYNNEI in the germline V gene. CDR3 length equals 18 residues. Trimming cost V 5 bases and J 0 bases, with 20 bases left between them. The DNA of the CDR3 is TGTGCCAGCAGTACAAAGAGGGGGACCGGCGGCTCCTACAATGAGCAGTTCTTC. Its translation is CASSTKRGTGGSYNEQFF.

The CDR3 DNA follows: TGTGCCATCAGTGCCCTGGACAGGGATTCTGAAGCTTTCTTT. Protein sequence: CAISALDRDSEAFF. This chain joins TRBV10-3 and TRBJ1-1; 8 positions match TRBD1. The V gene end was trimmed by 4 bases and the J gene end by 6 bases; junction bases not matched to a gene: 7. The germline V gene has CDR1 ENHRY and CDR2 SYGVKD. This CDR3 comprises 14 residues.

This chain links TRBV9 with TRBJ2-1, with 13 bases matching TRBD2. J was trimmed by 9 bases and V by 3 bases; bases with no gene match: 9. The CDR3 extends over 16 amino acids. The germline gives CDR1 SGDLS, CDR2 YYNGEE. The CDR3 loop is CASSAGLAGAGGEQFF. CDR3 bases: TGTGCCAGCAGCGCCGGACTAGCGGGAGCAGGGGGTGAGCAGTTCTTC.

In its sample, this clone was seen once. This chain uses TRBV5-1 with TRBJ2-3; TRBD2 might be the D (5 bases). Trimming cost V 4 bases and J 2 bases, with 8 bases left between them. Germline CDR1 and CDR2: SGHRS and YFSETQ. The CDR3 extends over 13 amino acids. The CDR3 bases are TGCGCCAGCAGCGAGGGCCCCACAGATACGCAGTATTTT. Protein product: CASSEGPTDTQYF.

The genes are TRBV19 and TRBJ1-2; D is possibly TRBD1 (5 bases). The CDR3 spans 15 residues. The ends were cut back, 3 bases at V and 5 bases at J, with 16 bases in the middle. Per the germline V gene, CDR1 is LNHDA and CDR2 is SQIVND (reference sequence). CDR3 sequence (DNA): TGTGCCAGTAGTATCGCGGCAGGGAGGGCATATGGCTACACCTTC. Its translation is CASSIAAGRAYGYTF.

This chain connects TRBV19 to TRBJ2-7; 9 bases map to TRBD1. The CDR3 length is 14 residues. V dropped 3 bases and J dropped 4; count of bases not matched to a gene: 4. Germline CDR1 reads LNHDA; CDR2 reads SQIVND (reference sequence). CDR3 sequence: CASSIGQGSYEQYF. CDR3 nucleotide sequence: TGTGCCAGTAGTATCGGACAGGGGTCGTACGAGCAGTACTTC.

The chain has TRBV12-5 and TRBJ2-7, with D perhaps TRBD1 (5 bases). CDR1 is LGHNT and CDR2 is FRNRAP in the germline V gene. CDR3 size: 12 residues. V was clipped by 5 bases and J by 2 bases, with 7 bases between them. The CDR3, as DNA: TGTGCTAGTGGTCCCAGGGCCTACGAGCAGTACTTC. It encodes CASGPRAYEQYF.

The CDR3 is CASSSQAGSNTIYF. The CDR3 DNA is TGTGCCAGCAGCTCCCAGGCGGGGTCAAACACCATATATTTT. The chain has TRBV5-5 and TRBJ1-3; D call uncertain. The CDR3 extends over 14 amino acids. Germline values: CDR1 SGHKS, CDR2 YYEKEE (reference sequence). Trimming took off 3 bases at V and 6 bases at J, with 13 bases between the two ends.